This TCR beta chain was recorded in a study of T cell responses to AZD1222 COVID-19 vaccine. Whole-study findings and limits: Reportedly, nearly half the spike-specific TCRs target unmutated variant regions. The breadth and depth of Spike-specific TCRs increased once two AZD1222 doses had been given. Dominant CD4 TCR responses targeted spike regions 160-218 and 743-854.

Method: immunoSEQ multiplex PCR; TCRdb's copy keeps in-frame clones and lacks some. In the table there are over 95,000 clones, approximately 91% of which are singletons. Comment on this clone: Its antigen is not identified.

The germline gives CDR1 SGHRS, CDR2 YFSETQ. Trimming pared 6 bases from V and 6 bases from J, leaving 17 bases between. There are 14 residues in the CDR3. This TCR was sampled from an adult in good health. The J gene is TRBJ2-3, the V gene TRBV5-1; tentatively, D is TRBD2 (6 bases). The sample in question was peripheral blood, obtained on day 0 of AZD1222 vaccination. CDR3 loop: CASIPGPGVDTQYF. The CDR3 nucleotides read TGCGCCAGCATCCCGGGCCCGGGGGTGGATACGCAGTATTTT.